The 7 T cell receptor beta chains given below trace back to one sample, sequenced in a study of T cell repertoires in cytomegalovirus infection. TCRdb passed the reads through MiXCR, listing each CDR3 protein once. The table has over 200,000 distinct CDR3 sequences, approximately 15% seen once. Sequencing was carried out using PBMCs. Every receptor here comes from a human donor in good health (CMV status not recorded). Some clones in this sample may be carry-over from other donors' samples.

In this sample, this clonotype turned up many times. The chain links TRBV6-6 to TRBJ2-5; D not certain. The CDR3 is made up of 12 amino acids. Germline CDR1 is MNHNY and CDR2 is SVGAGI (reference sequence). Trimming left V 0 bases short and J 5 bases short, with 4 bases between. CDR3 nucleotides: TGTGCCAGCAGTTACTCGCGGGAGACCCAGTACTTC. This codes for CASSYSRETQYF.

The table lists this clonotype with many counts. The chain recombines TRBV10-3 with TRBJ2-1, with no clear D. This CDR3 spans 13 amino acids. V lost 7 bases and J lost 8, with 15 bases in between. Germline values: CDR1 ENHRY, CDR2 SYGVKD. DNA for the CDR3: TGTGCCATCACACGCAAAATGGACGATGAGCAGTTCTTC. Its protein product is CAITRKMDDEQFF.

This clonotype has at least ten counts. The chain uses TRBV7-2 and TRBJ2-7, with 11 bases lining up with TRBD2. Losses at the gene ends were 3 bases for V and 7 bases for J; bases not matched to a gene: 17. The CDR3 runs to 18 residues. The germline CDR1 and CDR2 sequences are SGHTA and FQGNSA. The CDR3 DNA sequence: TGTGCCAGCAGCTTCCCCCGGGGGCTAGCGGGGGGTTATAGGGAGCAGTACTTC. Translation gives CASSFPRGLAGGYREQYF.

This clonotype was observed at least ten times. The CDR3 nucleotides are TGTGCCAGCAGCCCGGGACAGGGGAGTACTGAAGCTTTCTTT. Protein product: CASSPGQGSTEAFF. V usage is TRBV7-2 and J usage is TRBJ1-1, with 10 nucleotides matching TRBD1. The germline V gene has CDR1 SGHTA and CDR2 FQGNSA. Unmatched junction bases numbered 5, after V lost 5 bases and J lost 5 bases. The CDR3 contains 14 residues.

The chain employs TRBV14 and TRBJ2-1; 9 positions match TRBD1. V lost 4 bases, J lost 0 bases, and 13 bases stayed unmatched. Germline V gene sequence: CDR1 SGHDN, CDR2 FVKESK. The CDR3 covers 19 residues. In nucleotides, the CDR3 is TGTGCCAGCAGCCGCGTCCCGGGACAGGGAACCAACTCCTACAATGAGCAGTTCTTC. Protein product: CASSRVPGQGTNSYNEQFF.

The chain has TRBV10-3 and TRBJ1-1, with D perhaps matching TRBD1 (6 bases). In germline, CDR1 is ENHRY, CDR2 SYGVKD. With 9 bases removed from V and 1 base from J, the gap between germline ends came to 21 bases. CDR3 length equals 16 residues. The CDR3 DNA follows: TGTGCCATAAATGGGGGTGTTACAGGGACGAACACTGAAGCTTTCTTT. This codes for CAINGGVTGTNTEAFF.

Many counts were recorded for this clonotype. The V call is TRBV7-8, the J call TRBJ2-2; D might be TRBD1 (6 bases). Germline V gene sequence: CDR1 SGHVS, CDR2 FQNEAQ. The V gene lost 3 bases and the J gene lost 4 bases, with 6 bases spanning the gap. The CDR3 is 13 amino acids. DNA for the CDR3: TGTGCCAGCAGCTTGGGGGCCACCGGGGAGCTGTTTTTT. This sequence encodes CASSLGATGELFF.